This is a list of T cell receptor beta chains from one sample in a study of shared clonotypes between healthy human individuals. Libraries were prepared by immunoSEQ multiplex PCR; TCRdb keeps only in-frame clonotypes and omits some of them. Among 700,000 or so clones listed, about three quarters were seen once. The specimen was memory CD4+ T cells sorted from blood. The receptors shown here come from a woman aged 25 to 39 in good health. Both conserved end residues are part of each CDR3. A D gene is named only where the DNA matches it firmly. A row's size may be missing; if present it is once, few, many or a size class.

abundance	j_gene	d_gene	v_gene	CDR3nt	CDR3aa
few	TRBJ2-6	-	TRBV28	TGTGCCAGCAGGGCAGGGTACGGGGCCAACGTCCTGACTTTC	CASRAGYGANVLTF
-	TRBJ2-2	TRBD1	TRBV6-5	TGTGCCAGCAGAACACCAGGGGGAACCGGGGAGCTGTTTTTT	CASRTPGGTGELFF
-	TRBJ1-5	-	TRBV19	TGTGCCAGTAGCCTAGTGGGGGGCGATCAGCCCCAGCATTTT	CASSLVGGDQPQHF
few	TRBJ1-1	-	TRBV29-1	TGCAGCGTTGAAGAGTGGGGGGCCTGGAACACTGAAGCTTTCTTT	CSVEEWGAWNTEAFF
-	TRBJ2-3	-	TRBV6-1	TGTGCCAGCAGCCGACGCAGAAACACAGATACGCAGTATTTT	CASSRRRNTDTQYF
-	TRBJ2-7	TRBD1	TRBV14	TGTGCCAGCAGCCTTGGGACAGACCCCTACGAGCAGTACTTC	CASSLGTDPYEQYF
-	TRBJ1-2	-	TRBV7-2	TGTGCCAGCAGCTTAAGCGTAGGGCAGGGCAATCACTATGGCTACACCTTC	CASSLSVGQGNHYGYTF
-	TRBJ2-7	TRBD1	TRBV5-1	TGCGCCAGCAGCTTGGGACAGGGGGTTACGTACGAGCAGTACTTC	CASSLGQGVTYEQYF
-	TRBJ2-7	TRBD1	TRBV2	TGTGCCAGCAGTGGACAGGGGCTTGGTGCGTACGAGCAGTACTTC	CASSGQGLGAYEQYF
-	TRBJ2-7	TRBD1	TRBV4-2	TGTGCCAGCAGCTTGGACAGGACAACCTACGAGCAGTACTTC	CASSLDRTTYEQYF
-	TRBJ2-7	-	TRBV28	TGTGCCAGCAGTTTACAATTGGTCGGGAGAGGTGACGAGCAGTACTTC	CASSLQLVGRGDEQYF
-	TRBJ2-7	TRBD1	TRBV6-6	TGTGCCAGCACCCGGGACAGGGAGGGTGAGCAGTACTTC	CASTRDREGEQYF
many	TRBJ2-2	-	TRBV5-1	TGCGCCAGCAACCCCGGGGAGAACACCGGGGAGCTGTTTTTT	CASNPGENTGELFF
-	TRBJ1-3	-	TRBV29-1	TGCAGCGTTGAAGACCGAATTGGAAACACCATATATTTT	CSVEDRIGNTIYF
-	TRBJ2-1	TRBD2	TRBV2	TGTGCCAGCAGTCCCAGAGCCGGGGGACTAGCGGGAGAAACCCCCTACAATGAGCAGTTCTTC	CASSPRAGGLAGETPYNEQFF
-	TRBJ2-1	-	TRBV9	TGTGCCAGCAGCGTAGGGCGCTACAATGAGCAGTTCTTC	CASSVGRYNEQFF
few	TRBJ2-1	-	TRBV11-2	TGTGCCAGCAGGGTCGGGAGTTACAATGAGCAGTTCTTC	CASRVGSYNEQFF
-	TRBJ1-5	TRBD1	TRBV6-1	TGTGCCAGCAGTGCCGGGACAGGGGGAAATCAGCCCCAGCATTTT	CASSAGTGGNQPQHF
-	TRBJ2-1	TRBD1	TRBV18	TGTGCCAGCTCAGCCACAGGGGGCTTTGGTGTCAATGAGCAGTTCTTC	CASSATGGFGVNEQFF
-	TRBJ2-1	TRBD2	TRBV19	TGTGCCAGTAAAGCCGGGACTAGCAGATACAATGAGCAGTTCTTC	CASKAGTSRYNEQFF
-	TRBJ2-3	TRBD2	TRBV7-2	TGTGCCAGCAGCTTAATGGCCTTAAGGCTAGCGGGAGACACAGATACGCAGTATTTT	CASSLMALRLAGDTDTQYF
-	TRBJ2-7	-	TRBV5-5	TGTGCCAGCAGCTTGCTTATCAGTTCTGCCTACGAGCAGTACTTC	CASSLLISSAYEQYF
few	TRBJ2-2	-	TRBV10-2	TGCGCCAGCAGTCCAATACAGGGTCACGGGGAGCTGTTTTTT	CASSPIQGHGELFF
-	TRBJ1-4	-	TRBV18	TGTGCCAGCTCAGAGTCAGGGGAAAATAATGAAAAACTGTTTTTT	CASSESGENNEKLFF
-	TRBJ1-2	-	TRBV6-6	TGTGCCAGCACGCCCGGGACAACCTACCGAAGGGGCTACACCTTC	CASTPGTTYRRGYTF
-	TRBJ1-6	-	TRBV19	TGTGCCAGTAGTAAGGAAGGAGTGAATTCACCCCTCCACTTT	CASSKEGVNSPLHF
-	TRBJ2-3	TRBD2	TRBV18	TGTGCCAGCTCACCACCGCACGGACTAGCGGGAGGGCCGAGTGGCGCAGATACGCAGTATTTT	CASSPPHGLAGGPSGADTQYF
-	TRBJ2-2	-	TRBV2	TGTGCCAGCAGTGACCAGGGTGGTACCGGGGAGCTGTTTTTT	CASSDQGGTGELFF
few	TRBJ1-5	-	TRBV19	TGTGCCAGTAGATCCTTGGGCGATGGGTATAGCAATCAGCCCCAGCATTTT	CASRSLGDGYSNQPQHF
-	TRBJ2-3	-	TRBV18	TGTGCCAGCTCACCGGCCAGCACAGATACGCAGTATTTT	CASSPASTDTQYF
-	TRBJ1-1	-	TRBV6-1	TGTGCCAGCAGCACAAGGGGGGAGAACACTGAAGCTTTCTTT	CASSTRGENTEAFF
once	TRBJ2-2	TRBD1	TRBV4-2	TGTGCCAGCAGCCCACAGGGGGACACCGGGGAGCTGTTTTTT	CASSPQGDTGELFF
once	TRBJ2-7	-	TRBV19	TGTGCCAGTAGTATGCAGGGGAACTCTTACGAGCAGTACTTC	CASSMQGNSYEQYF
-	TRBJ1-2	-	TRBV28	TGTGCCAGCAGTCGGGGACATAAGCCTAACTATGGCTACACCTTC	CASSRGHKPNYGYTF
once	TRBJ2-1	-	TRBV5-1	TGCGCCAGCAGCCCCGGCGGTTTAGCTAGGCAGGGTGGTGAGGAGCAGTTCTTC	CASSPGGLARQGGEEQFF
-	TRBJ2-1	-	TRBV11-3	TGTGCCAGCAGCTTCCATTCCTACAATGAGCAGTTCTTC	CASSFHSYNEQFF
few	TRBJ2-7	-	TRBV30	TGTGCCTGGAGTGTTAAGGACTACCAGTACTTC	CAWSVKDYQYF
-	TRBJ2-7	TRBD1	TRBV6-5	TGTGCCAGCAGTAAAACAGGGGGTAGCGCCTACGAGCAGTACTTC	CASSKTGGSAYEQYF
once	TRBJ2-7	-	TRBV27	TGTGCCAGCAGGGTGGGGGAGCAGTACTTC	CASRVGEQYF
-	TRBJ2-1	-	TRBV14	TGTGCCAGCAGCCAATTTTACGGAAACTCCTACAATGAGCAGTTCTTC	CASSQFYGNSYNEQFF
-	TRBJ1-1	-	TRBV7-8	TGTGCCAGCAGCTTAGCAGGGTCCATGAACACTGAAGCTTTCTTT	CASSLAGSMNTEAFF
-	TRBJ2-7	-	TRBV28	TGTGCCAGCAATACAAACCCCTGGGTTCGCGAGCAGTACTTC	CASNTNPWVREQYF
-	TRBJ2-7	-	TRBV29-1	TGCAGCGTTGAATTTCAGGGAACCGACGAGCAGTACTTC	CSVEFQGTDEQYF
-	TRBJ2-5	-	TRBV13	TGTGCCAGCAGCCAAACTTTAGGAGAGACCCAGTACTTC	CASSQTLGETQYF
-	TRBJ1-1	-	TRBV10-3	TGTGCCATCAGTGATTCAGTTAACACTGAAGCTTTCTTT	CAISDSVNTEAFF
-	TRBJ2-7	TRBD2	TRBV18	TGTGCCAGCTCACTAGGTAGCGGGAACTCCTACGAGCAGTACTTC	CASSLGSGNSYEQYF
few	TRBJ1-2	TRBD1	TRBV7-2	TGTGCCAGCAGCCCCGGGACAGCCCTGAGCTACACCTTC	CASSPGTALSYTF